This record covers a single T cell receptor beta chain. This sample is drawn from a study of blood T cell repertoires in COVID-19. Study as a whole: The samples span acute and convalescent COVID-19 from the United States, Italy and Spain. T cells, B-cell-depleted T cells, or PBMCs provided the cDNA or gDNA that served as material.

The CDR3 runs 15 residues. The J segment lost 5 bases and the V segment lost 5 bases, leaving 8 bases of the junction unmatched. In germline, CDR1 is MDHEN, CDR2 SYDVKM. Only in-frame clones appear in the TCRdb table, and some are missing; sequencing was by immunoSEQ multiplex PCR. The sample has roughly 120,000 clones; under 95% are singletons. Material for sequencing was peripheral blood. V usage is TRBV28 and J usage is TRBJ2-2, with 7 bases identical to TRBD2. The TCR sequence derives from a man aged 50-59 years with active COVID-19. The CDR3 protein is CASSPRLAATGELFF. The CDR3 DNA follows: TGTGCCAGCAGTCCCCGGCTAGCGGCGACCGGGGAGCTGTTTTTT.